The 27 T cell receptor beta chains in this list originate from one sample, sequenced in a study of CD8 T cells in Susac syndrome. cDNA came from about 0.46 to 1 ug RNA primed by random hexamers. Via MiXCR, TCRdb re-called the immunoSEQ multiplex PCR reads, giving one row per CDR3 protein. The sample includes around 180,000 distinct CDR3 sequences, approximately 95% of them seen just once. The sample taken for sequencing was CD8+ T cells from PBMCs. These receptors were obtained from a human donor with multiple sclerosis.

This clonotype is a singleton in its sample. The chain uses TRBV12-3 or TRBV12-4 and TRBJ2-7, with 8 bases matching TRBD2. The CDR3 runs to 14 residues. V lost 5 bases to trimming and J lost 4 bases; unmatched junction nucleotides: 7. The CDR3 bases are TGTGCCAGCAGTGCCGGGACTAGGGGTTACGAGCAGTACTTC. It specifies CASSAGTRGYEQYF.

This chain joins TRBV15 and TRBJ2-2; D is perhaps TRBD1 (6 bases). CDR3 length: 15 residues. The germline V and J ends were trimmed by 5 bases and 6 bases, with 16 bases remaining between them. The germline V gene encodes CDR1 LNHNV and CDR2 YYDKDF (reference sequence). This CDR3 is CATSSRGIRPGELFF. CDR3 coding DNA: TGTGCCACCAGCTCCAGGGGAATACGGCCCGGGGAGCTGTTTTTT. Using reference TRBV15 and TRBJ2-2 for the parts outside the CDR3, the full variable domain is DAMVIQNPRYQVTQFGKPVTLSCSQTLNHNVMYWYQQKSSQAPKLLFHYYDKDFNNEADTPDNFQSRRPNTSFCFLDIRSPGLGDTAMYLCATSSRGIRPGELFFGEGSRLTVL.

The rearrangement links TRBV15 to TRBJ2-7, with D hard to call. The germline V gene encodes CDR1 LNHNV and CDR2 YYDKDF (reference sequence). The ends were cut back, 3 bases at V and 4 bases at J, with 10 bases in the middle. The length of the CDR3 is 13 residues. CDR3 bases: TGTGCCACCAGCAGCCTTCTAGTGTACGAGCAGTACTTC. It codes for CATSSLLVYEQYF.

The rearrangement uses TRBV29-1 and TRBJ1-1, with TRBD1 identical over 7 bases. Germline loops: CDR1 SQVTM, CDR2 ANQGSEA. The V segment lost 5 bases and the J segment 4 bases; nucleotides outside the gene matches: 10. The CDR3 runs to 14 residues. The CDR3 sequence is CSVRGGAGGTEAFF. The CDR3 DNA sequence: TGCAGCGTTCGAGGGGGCGCGGGCGGCACTGAAGCTTTCTTT.

The chain couples TRBV29-1 to TRBJ1-5, with D uncertain. CDR1 is SQVTM and CDR2 is ANQGSEA in the germline V gene. This CDR3 has 13 residues. V lost 6 bases to trimming and J lost 11 bases, with 20 bases between them. The CDR3 nucleotides read TGCAGCGTGGTAGACATCCTTCTTGGTTCCCAGCATTTT. Translation: CSVVDILLGSQHF.

V gene TRBV28 combines with J gene TRBJ1-5; D gene unclear. The CDR3 extends over 15 amino acids. Germline V gene data show CDR1 as MDHEN and CDR2 as SYDVKM. Trimming stripped 4 bases from V and 3 bases from J, with 13 bases between. As DNA, the CDR3 is TGTGCCAGCAGTTGGGCCGGGGTTGACAATCAGCCCCAGCATTTT. Translation: CASSWAGVDNQPQHF.

The chain links TRBV27 to TRBJ1-1; a possible D gene is TRBD1 (6 bases). Between the trimmed V and J ends, which lost 5 bases and 5 bases, there was a span of 9 bases. This CDR3 has 12 residues. From germline, CDR1 is MNHEY and CDR2 SMNVEV (reference sequence). The DNA for the CDR3 is TGTGCCAGCAGTGGGGACACAACTGAAGCTTTCTTT. It specifies CASSGDTTEAFF.

The genes are TRBV13 and TRBJ2-1; 8 positions match TRBD2. The J segment lost 3 bases and the V segment lost 4 bases, leaving 11 bases of the junction unmatched. CDR1 and CDR2 (germline): PRHDT, FYEKMQ (reference sequence). The CDR3 length is 17 residues. The CDR3 here is CASSSRAGGGHYNEQFF. CDR3 nucleotides: TGTGCCAGCAGCTCGCGTGCCGGGGGGGGGCACTACAATGAGCAGTTCTTC.

The rearrangement uses TRBV18 and TRBJ2-1; 10 bases fit TRBD2. V lost 3 bases, J lost 4 bases, and 9 bases stayed unmatched. The CDR3 is 17 amino acids. From germline, CDR1 is KGHSH and CDR2 LQKENI. As DNA, the CDR3 is TGTGCCAGCTCACCGGTCCCCCCGGGACTAGCGTACAATGAGCAGTTCTTC. Translated: CASSPVPPGLAYNEQFF.

The chain has TRBV12-3 or TRBV12-4 and TRBJ2-1, with D unresolved. The CDR3 loop spans 14 amino acids. The ends were cut back, 2 bases at V and 8 bases at J, with 13 bases in the middle. The CDR3 loop is CASSLSAAGDEQFF. The CDR3 DNA sequence: TGTGCCAGCAGTTTATCGGCCGCTGGGGATGAGCAGTTCTTC.

The rearrangement joins TRBV3-1 to TRBJ2-4, with 8 bases lining up with TRBD2. From germline, CDR1 is LGHDT and CDR2 YNNKEL (reference sequence). With 0 bases clipped from V and 8 bases from J, the junction kept 9 bases outside the gene matches. The CDR3 covers 16 residues. The CDR3 bases are TGTGCCAGCAGCCAAGATGCGTACGGGAGGGCAGACATTCAGTACTTC. This sequence encodes CASSQDAYGRADIQYF.

The chain uses TRBV20-1 and TRBJ2-5, with D uncertain. Germline CDR1 reads DFQATT; CDR2 reads SNEGSKA (reference sequence). The ends were cut back, 0 bases at V and 5 bases at J, with 16 bases in the middle. CDR3 length: 15 residues. CDR3 region: CSARDVRSLGETQYF. Here the CDR3 DNA reads TGCAGTGCTAGAGATGTGCGCAGCCTTGGGGAGACCCAGTACTTC.

The chain employs TRBV5-1 and TRBJ2-7; the D is unclear. There are 14 residues in the CDR3. Germline V gives CDR1 SGHRS, CDR2 YFSETQ. V was shortened by 3 bases and J by 0 bases, with 10 bases between the two germline ends. This CDR3 is CASSSPHNSYEQYF. The CDR3 coding sequence is TGCGCCAGCAGCTCGCCGCATAACTCCTACGAGCAGTACTTC. Drawing the rest from reference TRBV5-1 and TRBJ2-7, the complete variable domain is KAGVTQTPRYLIKTRGQQVTLSCSPISGHRSVSWYQQTPGQGLQFLFEYFSETQRNKGNFPGRFSGRQFSNSRSEMNVSTLELGDSALYLCASSSPHNSYEQYFGPGTRLTVT.

This clonotype was found once. The chain joins TRBV2 to TRBJ2-4, with D possibly TRBD1 on 6 matching bases. The V gene's germline CDR1 is SNHLY and CDR2 FYNNEI. V dropped 6 bases and J dropped 0 bases, with 18 bases sitting between them. CDR3 length: 17 amino acids. CDR3 amino acids: CASSSLLRGAAKNIQYF. The CDR3 DNA is TGTGCCAGCAGCTCTTTACTCAGGGGAGCAGCCAAAAACATTCAGTACTTC.

The chain recombines TRBV28 with TRBJ2-2, with TRBD1 matching over 9 bases. With V trimmed by 4 bases and J by 6 bases, 15 bases remained unmatched. Germline V gene data show CDR1 as MDHEN and CDR2 as SYDVKM. The CDR3 sequence is 18 residues long. The CDR3 here is CASSSSPGQGLPPGELFF. In nucleotides, the CDR3 is TGTGCCAGCAGTTCCTCCCCGGGACAGGGCCTCCCTCCCGGGGAGCTGTTTTTT.

The gene calls are TRBV29-1 and TRBJ1-5; D possibly corresponds to TRBD1 (5 bases). The V end lost 8 bases, the J end lost 3 bases, and 26 bases lay between the germline ends. This CDR3 region has 17 residues. Germline CDR1 reads SQVTM; CDR2 reads ANQGSEA. CDR3 in amino acids: CSPRKPPEGRSNQPQHF. CDR3 DNA sequence: TGCAGCCCGCGGAAACCTCCGGAGGGGCGATCCAATCAGCCCCAGCATTTT.

The J gene is TRBJ1-1, the V gene TRBV27; TRBD1 agrees at 7 bases. The CDR3 is made up of 14 amino acids. Germline V gene lookup returns CDR1 MNHEY and CDR2 SMNVEV (reference sequence). V shed 6 bases, J shed 4 bases, and the junction held 8 bases outside the gene matches. As DNA, the CDR3 is TGTGCCAGCAGCCCCAGGGGGTCGGGCACTGAAGCTTTCTTT. Protein sequence: CASSPRGSGTEAFF.

The V gene is TRBV11-2, the J gene TRBJ2-7, with 8 bases that match TRBD2. CDR1 is SGHAT and CDR2 is FQNNGV in the germline V gene. There are 13 residues in the CDR3. V trimming: 5 bases; J trimming: 6 bases; junction bases outside the gene matches: 6. The CDR3 loop reads CASSPQAGAEQYF. CDR3 sequence (DNA): TGTGCCAGCAGCCCCCAAGCGGGAGCCGAGCAGTACTTC.

The chain links TRBV15 to TRBJ2-2; D perhaps matches TRBD2 (5 bases). The CDR3 totals 15 residues. Trimming pared 4 bases from V and 3 bases from J, leaving 12 bases between. Germline-derived CDR1 and CDR2 are LNHNV and YYDKDF (reference sequence). CDR3 in DNA: TGTGCCACCAGCACAATAGGGCGGGACACCGGGGAGCTGTTTTTT. It codes for CATSTIGRDTGELFF.

The chain employs TRBV12-3 or TRBV12-4 and TRBJ2-7; no reliable D call. V shed 5 bases and J shed 6 bases, with 17 bases lying between them. The CDR3 is 14 amino acids. CDR3 sequence: CASSPRQWRGEQYF. DNA for the CDR3: TGTGCCAGCAGTCCACGACAATGGCGTGGCGAGCAGTACTTC.

The rearrangement links TRBV9 to TRBJ2-6; 10 bases are a match to TRBD2. V lost 2 bases, J lost 2 bases, and 7 bases stayed unmatched. The germline gives CDR1 SGDLS, CDR2 YYNGEE. The CDR3 covers 18 residues. CDR3 amino acids: CASSVVSGGAAGANVLTF. In DNA form, the CDR3 reads TGTGCCAGCAGCGTGGTAAGCGGGGGGGCCGCTGGGGCCAACGTCCTGACTTTC.

The chain joins TRBV29-1 to TRBJ1-2; D unclear. The CDR3 extends over 12 amino acids. The V and J ends lost 2 bases and 11 bases respectively, with 15 bases between them. Germline values: CDR1 SQVTM, CDR2 ANQGSEA. DNA of the CDR3: TGCAGCGTTGAATCCGGGGTTGGCCTTTACACCTTC. Its protein is CSVESGVGLYTF.

The chain employs TRBV28 and TRBJ2-1; D is undetermined. The V gene's germline CDR1 is MDHEN and CDR2 SYDVKM. Trimming took off 1 base at V and 5 bases at J, with 9 bases between the two ends. The CDR3 runs to 14 residues. CDR3 in DNA: TGTGCCAGCAGTTTATTTGGCGGCCACAATGAGCAGTTCTTC. Translation gives CASSLFGGHNEQFF.

J is TRBJ2-3 and V is TRBV4-2; the match to TRBD2 covers 10 bases. The germline V gene encodes CDR1 LGHNA and CDR2 YNFKEQ. The CDR3 is 15 amino acids. V lost 3 bases and J lost 2; bases outside the gene matches: 2. The CDR3 protein is CASSQGLAHTDTQYF. The CDR3 DNA is TGTGCCAGCAGCCAGGGACTAGCGCACACAGATACGCAGTATTTT.

CDR3 in amino acids: CASSVDSISVETQYF. The DNA of the CDR3 is TGTGCCAGCAGCGTCGACTCGATCTCCGTGGAGACCCAGTACTTC. This sequence joins TRBV9 and TRBJ2-5, with D unresolved. The CDR3 consists of 15 residues. CDR1 is SGDLS, CDR2 YYNGEE, per germline. V was trimmed by 2 bases and J by 5 bases, leaving 16 bases between them.

The J gene is TRBJ2-1, the V gene TRBV24-1, with 7 bases that match TRBD1. Germline CDR1 KGHDR, CDR2 SFDVKD. This CDR3 contains 14 residues. V was pared by 3 bases and J by 9 bases, with 7 bases of the junction left unmatched. CDR3 region: CATSDTGDHGEQFF. The CDR3 DNA follows: TGTGCCACCAGTGATACAGGGGATCATGGTGAGCAGTTCTTC.

The V and J genes are TRBV27 and TRBJ2-7; the D call may be TRBD1 or TRBD2 (5 bases each). Germline V lookup: CDR1 MNHEY, CDR2 SMNVEV (reference sequence). This CDR3 has 14 amino acids. Trimming shortened V by 6 bases and J by 2 bases, and 14 bases separated the two germline ends. CDR3: CASRPGPRAYEQYF. The CDR3 coding sequence is TGTGCCAGCAGGCCGGGACCTCGGGCCTACGAGCAGTACTTC.